Listed below are T cell receptor beta chains from one sample, sequenced in a study of shared clonotypes between healthy human individuals. Method: immunoSEQ multiplex PCR; TCRdb's copy keeps in-frame clones and lacks some. The sample contains around 500,000 clones, 70% to 80% of which appear only once. Sequencing input: PBMCs. Every receptor here comes from a woman in her forties in good health. Some clones in this sample may be carry-over from other donors' samples. Each CDR3 is given with its conserved first and last residue. Each record gives: clone size, D gene, V gene, J gene, CDR3 protein, CDR3 DNA. A D gene is named only where the DNA matches it firmly. Clone size, where shown, is once, few, many, or a class for clones that have expanded.

.,.,TRBV28,TRBJ1-2,CASSYPPGGGYTF,TGTGCCAGCAGTTACCCCCCTGGGGGTGGCTACACCTTC
.,TRBD1,TRBV2,TRBJ2-1,CASRQGAYEQFF,TGTGCCAGCAGACAGGGGGCTTATGAGCAGTTCTTC
.,TRBD1,TRBV5-1,TRBJ2-2,CASSFWTGGTGELFF,TGCGCCAGCAGCTTTTGGACAGGGGGAACCGGGGAGCTGTTTTTT
once,.,TRBV14,TRBJ2-7,CASSQDWLSEQYF,TGTGCCAGCAGCCAAGACTGGTTGAGCGAGCAGTACTTC
.,TRBD2,TRBV5-1,TRBJ2-1,CASRLAGADEQFF,TGCGCCAGCAGACTAGCGGGAGCGGATGAGCAGTTCTTC
.,TRBD2,TRBV5-4,TRBJ2-1,CASSLGRGSSYNEQFF,TGTGCCAGCAGCTTGGGGCGGGGGAGCTCCTACAATGAGCAGTTCTTC
.,TRBD1,TRBV9,TRBJ2-5,CASSVDPGGETQYF,TGTGCCAGCAGCGTAGACCCAGGGGGTGAGACCCAGTACTTC
.,TRBD2,TRBV9,TRBJ2-7,CASSASAGDYEQYF,TGTGCCAGCAGCGCTTCCGCGGGAGACTACGAGCAGTACTTC
.,TRBD1,TRBV6-1,TRBJ1-4,CASSERDRGEKLFF,TGTGCCAGCAGTGAAAGAGACAGGGGGGAAAAACTGTTTTTT
.,TRBD2,TRBV11-2,TRBJ2-4,CASSTNGEGGIQYF,TGTGCCAGCAGCACCAACGGGGAGGGTGGCATTCAGTACTTC
.,.,TRBV4-3,TRBJ1-5,CASSASRAPKNQPQHF,TGCGCCAGCAGCGCTTCCAGGGCCCCTAAAAATCAGCCCCAGCATTTT
.,.,TRBV14,TRBJ2-5,CASSQDSTRRNQYF,TGTGCCAGCAGCCAAGATTCGACTAGGCGTAACCAGTACTTC
.,.,TRBV18,TRBJ2-1,CASSPPSGYEQFF,TGTGCCAGCTCACCGCCGTCGGGCTATGAGCAGTTCTTC
once,.,TRBV19,TRBJ2-6,CASRAGVTGANVLTF,TGTGCCAGTAGGGCCGGGGTGACTGGGGCCAACGTCCTGACTTTC
.,TRBD2,TRBV7-8,TRBJ2-2,CASSLVASGSYTGELFF,TGTGCCAGCAGCTTAGTGGCTAGCGGGAGTTACACCGGGGAGCTGTTTTTT
many,.,TRBV4-1,TRBJ2-2,CATSDRNTGELFF,TGCGCCACCTCGGACAGGAACACCGGGGAGCTGTTTTTT
.,.,TRBV5-1,TRBJ1-2,CASSSFGGSPGYTF,TGCGCCAGCAGCTCCTTTGGGGGTTCACCGGGCTACACCTTC
.,TRBD2,TRBV9,TRBJ2-3,CASSVGIGGLPSTDTQYF,TGTGCCAGCAGCGTAGGGATTGGGGGACTACCTAGCACAGATACGCAGTATTTT
.,.,TRBV27,TRBJ2-2,CASSLLQGNTGELFF,TGTGCCAGCAGCCTTCTACAGGGGAACACCGGGGAGCTGTTTTTT
.,.,TRBV15,TRBJ2-1,CATSRVRLANYNEQFF,TGTGCCACCAGCAGAGTTCGGCTAGCGAACTACAATGAGCAGTTCTTC
.,TRBD1,TRBV9,TRBJ2-2,CASSVGTGTGELFF,TGTGCCAGCAGCGTAGGGACAGGCACCGGGGAGCTGTTTTTT
once,.,TRBV7-9,TRBJ2-3,CASRVPRSLSTDTQYF,TGTGCCAGCAGGGTCCCCAGAAGCCTAAGCACAGATACGCAGTATTTT
.,TRBD1,TRBV6-5,TRBJ1-1,CASSSPGQGNTEAFF,TGTGCCAGCAGTTCTCCGGGACAGGGGAACACTGAAGCTTTCTTT
.,TRBD2,TRBV7-2,TRBJ2-1,CASSPGLGNYNEQFF,TGTGCCAGCAGCCCCGGACTAGGGAACTACAATGAGCAGTTCTTC
few,TRBD2,TRBV9,TRBJ2-1,CASSLTAGGDDEQFF,TGTGCCAGCAGCTTGACAGCGGGAGGGGACGATGAGCAGTTCTTC
.,TRBD2,TRBV7-8,TRBJ2-1,CASSPLTSGGYNEQFF,TGTGCCAGCAGCCCTCTCACTAGCGGGGGATACAATGAGCAGTTCTTC
.,TRBD2,TRBV4-3,TRBJ2-7,CASSHPHTYRTTSGSYEQYF,TGCGCCAGCAGCCATCCTCACACGTACAGGACGACTAGCGGGAGCTACGAGCAGTACTTC
.,.,TRBV7-8,TRBJ2-7,CASSFAFGGSYEQYF,TGTGCCAGCAGCTTCGCTTTTGGGGGATCCTACGAGCAGTACTTC
.,.,TRBV5-1,TRBJ2-7,CASSLRQGIYEQYF,TGCGCCAGCAGCTTAAGGCAGGGGATTTACGAGCAGTACTTC
.,.,TRBV11-1,TRBJ1-1,CASSLAGVHTEAFF,TGTGCCAGCAGCTTAGCCGGGGTTCACACTGAAGCTTTCTTT
.,TRBD1,TRBV19,TRBJ1-2,CASRRDRLRANYGYTF,TGTGCCAGTAGAAGGGACAGGCTTAGAGCTAACTATGGCTACACCTTC
.,TRBD2,TRBV7-9,TRBJ2-3,CASSPRGSGHTDTQYF,TGTGCCAGCAGCCCCCGCGGTAGCGGGCACACAGATACGCAGTATTTT
.,.,TRBV6-4,TRBJ1-5,CASSDSGDSNQPQHF,TGTGCCAGCAGTGACTCCGGGGATAGCAATCAGCCCCAGCATTTT
.,.,TRBV4-2,TRBJ1-2,CASSQGGRQRLSGYTF,TGTGCCAGCAGCCAAGGCGGGAGACAGCGATTAAGTGGCTACACCTTC
.,.,TRBV30,TRBJ2-1,CAWAPGRLYNEQFF,TGTGCCTGGGCCCCGGGACGGCTCTACAATGAGCAGTTCTTC
.,TRBD1,TRBV7-2,TRBJ2-3,CASSWTGTGSLDTQYF,TGTGCCAGCAGCTGGACCGGGACAGGCAGCTTGGATACGCAGTATTTT
.,TRBD1,TRBV10-2,TRBJ2-1,CASSESPYRGAWVDEQFF,TGCGCCAGCAGTGAGTCCCCCTACAGGGGGGCCTGGGTGGATGAGCAGTTCTTC
.,.,TRBV28,TRBJ2-7,CASSFQGTAEYEQYF,TGTGCCAGCAGTTTCCAGGGGACCGCCGAATACGAGCAGTACTTC
.,TRBD2,TRBV2,TRBJ2-5,CARGTSGETQYF,TGTGCCAGGGGGACTAGCGGAGAGACCCAGTACTTC
.,TRBD1,TRBV28,TRBJ1-3,CASSFQGQGVRGNTIYF,TGTGCCAGCAGTTTTCAGGGACAGGGTGTGAGAGGAAACACCATATATTTT
.,.,TRBV14,TRBJ1-2,CASSTTGQRGGYTF,TGTGCCAGCAGCACGACGGGGCAAAGGGGTGGCTACACCTTC
once,TRBD1,TRBV27,TRBJ2-1,CASNTLTTGGDEQFF,TGTGCCAGCAATACATTAACGACAGGGGGGGATGAGCAGTTCTTC
.,TRBD2,TRBV12-5,TRBJ2-1,CASGYTLAGAPYNEQFF,TGTGCTAGTGGCTACACTTTAGCGGGAGCTCCCTACAATGAGCAGTTCTTC
.,TRBD1,TRBV5-1,TRBJ2-7,CASSSGQGSEQYF,TGCGCCAGCAGCTCCGGACAGGGGTCCGAGCAGTACTTC
.,.,TRBV19,TRBJ1-4,CASRRGLNEKLFF,TGTGCCAGTAGGCGGGGACTTAATGAAAAACTGTTTTTT
.,.,TRBV20-1,TRBJ1-2,CSARDRDGYTF,TGCAGTGCTAGAGATCGTGATGGCTACACCTTC
.,.,TRBV4-3,TRBJ1-1,CASSQAPRGANTEAFF,TGCGCCAGCAGCCAGGCCCCAAGAGGGGCTAACACTGAAGCTTTCTTT
.,TRBD2,TRBV4-3,TRBJ2-7,CASSRRTRAYEQYF,TGCGCCAGCAGCCGGCGGACTAGGGCCTACGAGCAGTACTTC
.,.,TRBV15,TRBJ1-5,CATSRDGGGHSNQPQHF,TGTGCCACCAGCAGAGATGGGGGAGGGCATAGCAATCAGCCCCAGCATTTT
.,TRBD2,TRBV28,TRBJ2-5,CASSSPGGGETQYF,TGTGCCAGCAGTTCTCCAGGCGGGGGAGAGACCCAGTACTTC
.,TRBD1,TRBV10-2,TRBJ1-1,CASSERGGTGGMNTEAFF,TGCGCCAGCAGTGAGCGGGGCGGGACAGGGGGTATGAACACTGAAGCTTTCTTT
.,.,TRBV15,TRBJ2-2,CATSRVGGNTGELFF,TGTGCCACCAGCAGAGTTGGGGGGAACACCGGGGAGCTGTTTTTT
.,.,TRBV19,TRBJ2-2,CASSIRSGELFF,TGTGCCAGTAGTATCAGGTCCGGGGAGCTGTTTTTT
.,TRBD1,TRBV6-5,TRBJ2-7,CASSYGTAWPYEQYF,TGTGCCAGCAGCTACGGGACAGCTTGGCCCTACGAGCAGTACTTC
once,.,TRBV5-1,TRBJ2-2,CASTQGNTGELFF,TGCGCCAGTACGCAGGGTAACACCGGGGAGCTGTTTTTT